A single sample is the source of the 32 T cell receptor beta chains below, sequenced in a study of response to subunit inactivated influenza vaccine. In TCRdb, the RT-PCR reads were re-called with MiXCR into one record per CDR3 protein. There are under 800,000 distinct CDR3 sequences in the sample; roughly 14% occur only once, and around 7% lies in the top ten. The specimen comprised PBMCs from blood, sampled 14 to 15 days before vaccination. The receptors here all came from a man aged 45-65 years who received an inactivated influenza vaccine.

This clonotype came up a few times. The gene calls are TRBV29-1 and TRBJ2-3; 12 bases align to TRBD1. The germline V gene encodes CDR1 SQVTM and CDR2 ANQGSEA. The CDR3 loop spans 14 amino acids. With 6 bases clipped from V and 6 bases from J, the junction kept 7 bases outside the gene matches. The CDR3 DNA reads TGCAGCGTCGAGGGACAGGGGGCAGGTGATACGCAGTATTTT. It is translated as CSVEGQGAGDTQYF.

The CDR3 is CSGRRQGTGELFF. The CDR3 bases are TGCAGCGGGCGACGACAGGGGACCGGGGAGCTGTTTTTT. The chain employs TRBV29-1 and TRBJ2-2, with 8 bases fitting TRBD1. The CDR3 has 13 residues. The germline gives CDR1 SQVTM, CDR2 ANQGSEA. With V trimmed by 7 bases and J by 5 bases, 6 bases remained unmatched.

The V gene is TRBV11-2, the J gene TRBJ2-3; D perhaps matches TRBD2 (6 bases). The CDR3 loop spans 16 amino acids. V lost 5 bases and J 2 bases, leaving 17 bases between the germline ends. CDR1 is SGHAT and CDR2 is FQNNGV in the germline V gene. CDR3 DNA: TGTGCCAGCAGCCTTACCACCGGGGGTACCACAGATACGCAGTATTTT. It is translated as CASSLTTGGTTDTQYF.

DNA of the CDR3: TGTGCCAGCACCAGGGCAGGGGGCGCAGATACGCAGTATTTT. Protein product: CASTRAGGADTQYF. This rearrangement joins TRBV5-4 to TRBJ2-3; 8 positions agree with TRBD1. The germline CDR1 and CDR2 sequences are SGHNT and YYREEE (reference sequence). There are 14 residues in the CDR3. Germline trimming cut 6 bases from V and 4 bases from J; bases unmatched to any gene: 7.

The chain joins TRBV19 to TRBJ2-1, with 8 bases matching TRBD2. Germline V gives CDR1 LNHDA, CDR2 SQIVND (reference sequence). The CDR3 has 13 residues. The J segment lost 15 bases and the V segment lost 10 bases, leaving 17 bases of the junction unmatched. DNA of the CDR3: TGTGCCACCAGTCCCGGGACTAGTTTTTCTTCGTTCTTC. This gives the protein CATSPGTSFSSFF.

This clonotype appeared a few times. V gene TRBV7-9 combines with J gene TRBJ1-2, with TRBD1 matching over 9 bases. V dropped 5 bases and J dropped 6; count of bases not matched to a gene: 7. Germline V gene data show CDR1 as SEHNR and CDR2 as FQNEAQ (reference sequence). This CDR3 spans 14 amino acids. CDR3 protein: CASSPTGGEHGYTF. The CDR3 DNA follows: TGTGCCAGCAGCCCGACAGGGGGAGAGCATGGCTACACCTTC.

There are a few counts of this clonotype. The J gene is TRBJ2-4, the V gene TRBV10-3, with 7 nucleotides matching TRBD2. The CDR3 covers 15 residues. Germline V gene sequence: CDR1 ENHRY, CDR2 SYGVKD. The trim removed 5 bases at V and 7 bases at J, leaving 11 bases unmatched. In DNA, the CDR3 is TGTGCCATCAGTTCCGAGCGGGGTTCTGAGAACATTCAGTACTTC. Its translation is CAISSERGSENIQYF.

This clonotype was recorded a few times. The chain recombines TRBV7-2 with TRBJ2-1; D unresolved. The germline V gene encodes CDR1 SGHTA and CDR2 FQGNSA. This CDR3 has 16 amino acids. V was clipped by 2 bases and J by 0 bases, with 11 bases between them. DNA for the CDR3: TGTGCCAGCAGCTTACAGACCCCGAGCTCCTACAATGAGCAGTTCTTC. The encoded protein is CASSLQTPSSYNEQFF. The variable domain in full, with the rest retrieved from reference TRBV7-2 and TRBJ2-1, is GAGVSQSPSNKVTEKGKDVELRCDPISGHTALYWYRQSLGQGLEFLIYFQGNSAPDKSGLPSDRFSAERTGGSVSTLTIQRTQQEDSAVYLCASSLQTPSSYNEQFFGPGTRLTVL.

The gene calls are TRBV12-3 or TRBV12-4 and TRBJ2-7; 8 positions match TRBD1. The V segment lost 2 bases and the J segment 2 bases; nucleotides outside the gene matches: 5. There are 15 residues in the CDR3. The CDR3 protein is CASSLIGQGTYEQYF. The CDR3 DNA follows: TGTGCCAGCAGTTTAATTGGACAGGGAACCTACGAGCAGTACTTC.

The chain carries TRBV20-1 and TRBJ1-6; a weak D match, TRBD1 (6 bases). V lost 1 base and J 7 bases, leaving 14 bases between the germline ends. In germline, CDR1 is DFQATT, CDR2 SNEGSKA (reference sequence). The CDR3 runs to 15 residues. CDR3: CSARGTELPNSPLHF. The CDR3 DNA reads TGCAGTGCTAGAGGGACAGAATTACCAAATTCACCCCTCCACTTT.

This chain connects TRBV10-3 to TRBJ2-3, with TRBD2 identical over 11 bases. This CDR3 comprises 15 residues. Germline V gene sequence: CDR1 ENHRY, CDR2 SYGVKD. Unmatched junction bases numbered 4, after V lost 3 bases and J lost 5 bases. Written as DNA, the CDR3 is TGTGCCATCAGTGAATTAGCGGGGGGGCGAGATACGCAGTATTTT. Its translation is CAISELAGGRDTQYF.

This clonotype was detected only a few times. The V gene is TRBV7-9, the J gene TRBJ2-3; the match to TRBD1 covers 8 bases. With 3 bases clipped from V and 7 bases from J, the junction kept 3 bases outside the gene matches. The CDR3 totals 13 residues. The germline V gene has CDR1 SEHNR and CDR2 FQNEAQ (reference sequence). The CDR3 nucleotides are TGTGCCAGCAGCTTGGACAGGGATAATACGCAGTATTTT. It translates to CASSLDRDNTQYF.

The chain recombines TRBV30 with TRBJ2-7, with TRBD1 matching 8 bases. Losses at the gene ends were 7 bases for V and 0 bases for J; bases not matched to a gene: 2. Per germline, CDR1 GTSNPN and CDR2 SVGIG (reference sequence). This CDR3 has 12 residues. The CDR3 DNA sequence: TGTGCCTTGGGACAGGCCTCCTACGAGCAGTACTTC. Encoded protein: CALGQASYEQYF. Using reference TRBV30 and TRBJ2-7 for the parts outside the CDR3, the full variable domain is SQTIHQWPATLVQPVGSPLSLECTVEGTSNPNLYWYRQAAGRGLQLLFYSVGIGQISSEVPQNLSASRPQDRQFILSSKKLLLSDSGFYLCALGQASYEQYFGPGTRLTVT.

The chain couples TRBV6-6 to TRBJ2-5; D gene ambiguous. The CDR3 loop spans 13 amino acids. The ends were cut back, 8 bases at V and 4 bases at J, with 14 bases in the middle. Germline CDR1 MNHNY, CDR2 SVGAGI (reference sequence). The CDR3 DNA follows: TGTGCCAGCGAACCGGTGTTGGGAGAGACCCAGTACTTC. Translating gives CASEPVLGETQYF.

The chain couples TRBV20-1 to TRBJ2-4; weak D call: TRBD1 (5 bases). CDR3 length equals 15 residues. V lost 5 bases and J lost 0, with 14 bases in between. Germline V CDR1 and CDR2: DFQATT, SNEGSKA (reference sequence). As DNA, the CDR3 is TGCAGTGCTCTTCAGGGTGGGGTAGCCAAAAACATTCAGTACTTC. Protein product: CSALQGGVAKNIQYF.

The chain uses TRBV3-1 and TRBJ1-2, with 7 bases aligning to TRBD1. Germline V lookup: CDR1 LGHDT, CDR2 YNNKEL (reference sequence). The CDR3 has 18 residues. V trimming: 1 base; J trimming: 7 bases; junction bases outside the gene matches: 18. The CDR3 sequence: CASSQVYRIDRDLGGYTF. The DNA of the CDR3 is TGTGCCAGCAGCCAAGTTTATCGGATTGACAGGGACTTAGGTGGCTACACCTTC. The variable domain in full, completed from reference TRBV3-1 and TRBJ1-2, reads DTAVSQTPKYLVTQMGNDKSIKCEQNLGHDTMYWYKQDSKKFLKIMFSYNNKELIINETVPNRFSPKSPDKAHLNLHINSLELGDSAVYFCASSQVYRIDRDLGGYTFGSGTRLTVV.

This clonotype was seen a few times. This chain connects TRBV12-3 or TRBV12-4 to TRBJ1-5; 7 bases fit TRBD1. The ends lost 5 bases at V and 7 bases at J; junction bases unmatched: 11. The CDR3 contains 15 residues. The CDR3 nucleotides read TGTGCCAGCAGTCCCCCAGACAGGGTTGGCCAGCCCCAGCATTTT. Its protein product is CASSPPDRVGQPQHF.

The sample holds many counts of this clonotype. The V gene is TRBV10-3, the J gene TRBJ1-4, with D possibly TRBD1 on 6 matching bases. CDR3 length: 14 amino acids. Deletions cut 8 bases from V and 3 bases from J, with 13 bases between. CDR1 is ENHRY and CDR2 is SYGVKD in the germline V gene. The CDR3 bases are TGTGCCATCGGAACAGGGTCGGCTAATGAAAAACTGTTTTTT. As protein: CAIGTGSANEKLFF.

This clonotype turned up a few times. Here the CDR3 reads CASSVLAGGRTYNEQFF. For the CDR3, the DNA is TGTGCCAGCAGCGTCCTAGCGGGAGGTAGGACCTACAATGAGCAGTTCTTC. V and J are TRBV9 and TRBJ2-1; 11 positions match TRBD2. CDR3 length: 17 amino acids. The V and J ends lost 2 bases and 2 bases, in that order; junction bases with no gene match: 6. Germline CDR1 and CDR2: SGDLS and YYNGEE.

This clonotype occurred a few times. The chain employs TRBV29-1 and TRBJ2-7; tentatively, D is TRBD1 or TRBD2 (5 bases each). This CDR3 is 15 amino acids long. Germline lookup yields CDR1 SQVTM and CDR2 ANQGSEA. V was trimmed by 1 base and J by 0 bases, leaving 13 bases between them. The CDR3 is CSVEGQTNRSYEQYF. The CDR3 region has the DNA TGCAGCGTTGAAGGACAGACTAATCGCTCCTACGAGCAGTACTTC.

This clonotype has a count of ten or more. This chain links TRBV12-3 or TRBV12-4 with TRBJ1-4; TRBD1 is a possible D gene (6 bases). CDR3 length: 17 residues. Trimming cost V 3 bases and J 3 bases, with 17 bases left between them. CDR3 residues: CASSFSWGRESNEKLFF. CDR3 coding DNA: TGTGCCAGCAGTTTTTCGTGGGGGCGGGAGTCTAATGAAAAACTGTTTTTT.

The table lists this clonotype with a few counts. This chain uses TRBV6-1 with TRBJ1-1; perhaps TRBD1 as D (6 bases). Trimming stripped 2 bases from V and 3 bases from J, with 16 bases between. This CDR3 region has 16 residues. Per the germline V gene, CDR1 is MNHNS and CDR2 is SASEGT. In DNA form, the CDR3 reads TGTGCCAGCAGTGAAACCCCATGGGGGGCGTACACTGAAGCTTTCTTT. Protein product: CASSETPWGAYTEAFF.

The J gene is TRBJ2-2, the V gene TRBV9, with unresolved D. Trimming pared 5 bases from V and 5 bases from J, leaving 10 bases between. The V gene's germline CDR1 is SGDLS and CDR2 YYNGEE. This CDR3 spans 13 amino acids. For the CDR3, the DNA is TGTGCCAGCAGAAATATCGTGACCGGGGAGCTGTTTTTT. Amino acids: CASRNIVTGELFF.

This clonotype was seen a few times. This sequence joins TRBV4-3 and TRBJ2-5; D not certain. Per the germline V gene, CDR1 is LGHNA and CDR2 is YSLEER. This CDR3 is 14 amino acids long. V dropped 1 base and J dropped 4 bases, with 10 bases sitting between them. The DNA of the CDR3 is TGCGCCAGCAGCCAAGGGATAGTAGGAGAGACCCAGTACTTC. Protein: CASSQGIVGETQYF.

This clonotype was counted a few times. J is TRBJ2-1 and V is TRBV20-1, with no clear D. Deletions cut 1 base from V and 10 bases from J, with 8 bases between. Germline loops: CDR1 DFQATT, CDR2 SNEGSKA (reference sequence). The CDR3 contains 11 residues. CDR3 loop: CSARVALEQFF. In DNA, the CDR3 is TGCAGTGCTAGAGTCGCCTTAGAGCAGTTCTTC.

This clonotype occurred a few times. The chain couples TRBV5-1 to TRBJ2-1; TRBD2 matches 7 bases. J gave up 7 bases and V 3 bases, and 7 bases lay outside the gene matches. In germline, CDR1 is SGHRS, CDR2 YFSETQ. The CDR3 is 14 amino acids. DNA for the CDR3: TGCGCCAGCAGCTCTGGGGGAGGGGTGAATGAGCAGTTCTTC. Amino acid sequence: CASSSGGGVNEQFF.

The chain employs TRBV28 and TRBJ2-5; D is unresolved. Germline V lookup: CDR1 MDHEN, CDR2 SYDVKM. V lost 2 bases and J 4 bases, leaving 11 bases between the germline ends. This CDR3 is 14 amino acids long. CDR3 nucleotide sequence: TGTGCCAGCAGTTTAGGAAAGTTCAGAGAGACCCAGTACTTC. Its translation: CASSLGKFRETQYF.

This clonotype came up a few times. This chain links TRBV6-5 with TRBJ2-5; perhaps TRBD1 as D (6 bases). CDR1 MNHEY and CDR2 SVGAGI come from the germline V gene. V was shortened by 2 bases and J by 2 bases, with 12 bases between the two germline ends. The CDR3 runs to 15 residues. DNA of the CDR3: TGTGCCAGCAGTTACGCAGGGGCGTTTCAAGAGACCCAGTACTTC. It yields the protein CASSYAGAFQETQYF.

The chain recombines TRBV29-1 with TRBJ1-1, with D perhaps matching TRBD1 (6 bases). Per the germline V gene, CDR1 is SQVTM and CDR2 is ANQGSEA. The CDR3 covers 13 residues. V dropped 3 bases and J dropped 5 bases, with 13 bases sitting between them. For the CDR3, the DNA is TGCAGCGTTGAGGTTGGGGGGCAGACTGAAGCTTTCTTT. Protein sequence: CSVEVGGQTEAFF.

The chain carries TRBV2 and TRBJ1-1, with D uncertain. Germline V gene lookup returns CDR1 SNHLY and CDR2 FYNNEI. The CDR3 sequence is 13 residues long. V lost 6 bases and J lost 1, with 9 bases in between. The CDR3 DNA is TGTGCCAGCAGAACCACACCGAACACTGAAGCTTTCTTT. Translating it yields CASRTTPNTEAFF.

This clonotype came up a few times. This chain connects TRBV29-1 to TRBJ2-7, with D uncertain. V dropped 3 bases and J dropped 2 bases, with 20 bases sitting between them. The CDR3 is made up of 16 amino acids. Germline V gene data show CDR1 as SQVTM and CDR2 as ANQGSEA. The CDR3 reads CSVDRPFLIDPYEQYF. The DNA for the CDR3 is TGCAGCGTTGATAGACCTTTTCTTATTGATCCCTACGAGCAGTACTTC.

This clonotype came up many times. The chain combines TRBV28 with TRBJ2-3; TRBD2 agrees at 9 bases. Trimming cost V 5 bases and J 4 bases; bases outside gene matches: 7. This CDR3 spans 15 amino acids. Germline V gene data show CDR1 as MDHEN and CDR2 as SYDVKM. DNA of the CDR3: TGTGCCAGCAGTCAAGCGGGGGGCCCCCCAGATACGCAGTATTTT. This translates into CASSQAGGPPDTQYF.